This TCR beta chain stems from a study of Graves' ophthalmopathy and Graves' hyperthyroidism. This CDR3 spans 14 amino acids. Germline lookup yields CDR1 SEHNR and CDR2 FQNEAQ (reference sequence). V was clipped by 11 bases and J by 6 bases; unmatched bases: 11. Transcripts of RNA were the source for amplifying TCR beta CDR3 regions. HTBI primers served in a first-round RT-PCR, which a second-round multiplex PCR followed. From the multiplex PCR reads, TCRdb called clonotypes with MiXCR, one entry per CDR3 protein. The data hold about 740,000 distinct CDR3 sequences, with 40% observed a single time. This TCR was recovered from an adult man with Graves' ophthalmopathy. The J gene is TRBJ2-2, the V gene TRBV7-9, with 8 bases matching TRBD1. Sequenced: peripheral blood. For the CDR3, the DNA is TGTGCCTGGAGTCTCGACAGGGGAGCCGGGGAGCTGTTTTTT. Translated, it gives CAWSLDRGAGELFF.